A selection of T cell receptor beta chains follows, all from one sample in a study of control samples from healthy donors and cancer patients. TCRdb's copy holds only in-frame clones and misses some; the assay was immunoSEQ multiplex PCR. The sample records about 75,000 clones, roughly 82% being singletons. The sequenced sample consisted of blood. The origin of the receptors is a man aged 50-59 years in good health. Each CDR3 is given with its conserved first and last residue. Each record gives: D gene, J gene, V gene, clone size, CDR3 protein. A D gene is named only where the DNA matches it firmly. The size of a clone is reported for some rows only, either as once, few or many, or as a class for expanded clones.

D gene: NA
J gene: TRBJ1-1
V gene: TRBV7-2
clone size: NA
CDR3 protein: CASFRRENTEAFF

D gene: TRBD2
J gene: TRBJ2-3
V gene: TRBV18
clone size: NA
CDR3 protein: CASSPNLAADTQYF

D gene: NA
J gene: TRBJ1-1
V gene: TRBV21-1
clone size: NA
CDR3 protein: CASSKEVAGGRSTEAFF

D gene: NA
J gene: TRBJ1-3
V gene: TRBV5-4
clone size: NA
CDR3 protein: CASSLDRASSGNTIYF

D gene: NA
J gene: TRBJ1-1
V gene: TRBV13
clone size: NA
CDR3 protein: CASSSTTEAFF

D gene: TRBD1
J gene: TRBJ1-5
V gene: TRBV6-5
clone size: once
CDR3 protein: CASSYRQGRGRPQHF

D gene: NA
J gene: TRBJ2-1
V gene: TRBV3-1/TRBV3-2
clone size: once
CDR3 protein: CASSQDEYEQFF

D gene: TRBD1
J gene: TRBJ2-4
V gene: TRBV5-6
clone size: NA
CDR3 protein: CASSSRGPNIQYF

D gene: NA
J gene: TRBJ2-7
V gene: TRBV12-3/TRBV12-4
clone size: NA
CDR3 protein: CASSLGAYEQYF

D gene: NA
J gene: TRBJ2-5
V gene: TRBV6-1
clone size: NA
CDR3 protein: CASSGAWGSVAAQRETRYF

D gene: TRBD2
J gene: TRBJ2-7
V gene: TRBV7-8
clone size: NA
CDR3 protein: CASSQVSGRTYPYEQYF

D gene: NA
J gene: TRBJ1-3
V gene: TRBV7-2
clone size: NA
CDR3 protein: CASSFLGRSHSGNTIYF

D gene: NA
J gene: TRBJ1-4
V gene: TRBV5-6
clone size: NA
CDR3 protein: CASSFGLLETQRLNEKLFF

D gene: NA
J gene: TRBJ2-7
V gene: TRBV7-8
clone size: NA
CDR3 protein: CASSLGSGSYEQYF

D gene: NA
J gene: TRBJ1-1
V gene: TRBV5-1
clone size: NA
CDR3 protein: CASSLFGTEGGTEAFF

D gene: TRBD1
J gene: TRBJ2-3
V gene: TRBV24-1
clone size: NA
CDR3 protein: CATSDPTRQGSDTQYF

D gene: TRBD1
J gene: TRBJ2-7
V gene: TRBV9
clone size: few
CDR3 protein: CASSAETRGTGQYF

D gene: NA
J gene: TRBJ1-5
V gene: TRBV28
clone size: NA
CDR3 protein: CASSSGGSNQPQHF